The clone carrying this TCR beta chain was detected only once. Its antigen is not known. Trimming at V came to 1 base and at J to 3 bases, leaving 5 bases not matched to a gene. CDR1 is SGHNT, CDR2 YENEEA, per germline. The CDR3 totals 16 residues. Here immunoSEQ multiplex PCR was the method, and the copy in TCRdb shows in-frame clones only, minus some. The sample has about 56,000 clones, approximately 93% seen once. These data belong to a study of cytomegalovirus exposure and HLA in healthy donors. Study-wide context: A later analysis reported the 90 to 150 validation repertoires used the same platform as the approximately 670 first-cohort repertoires. Study outcomes and limitations: Cytomegalovirus association was assigned to about 150 TCR beta chains. Three CMV-associated chains were confirmed in vitro to be specific for CMV antigens.

Separate from the approximately 720-subject first cohort, the approximately 120-subject validation cohort was the one that the donors belonged to. Sequenced material: PBMCs. The origin of this receptor is a woman between 18 and 29 years old in good health and CMV-seronegative. The J gene is TRBJ2-1, the V gene TRBV11-3; TRBD1 matches at 8 bases. The CDR3 here is CASSLATGDYYNEQFF. The CDR3 DNA sequence: TGTGCCAGCAGCTTAGCGACAGGGGATTACTACAATGAGCAGTTCTTC. The full variable domain, completed using reference TRBV11-3 and TRBJ2-1, is EAGVVQSPRYKIIEKKQPVAFWCNPISGHNTLYWYLQNLGQGPELLIRYENEEAVDDSQLPKDRFSAERLKGVDSTLKIQPAELGDSAVYLCASSLATGDYYNEQFFGPGTRLTVL.